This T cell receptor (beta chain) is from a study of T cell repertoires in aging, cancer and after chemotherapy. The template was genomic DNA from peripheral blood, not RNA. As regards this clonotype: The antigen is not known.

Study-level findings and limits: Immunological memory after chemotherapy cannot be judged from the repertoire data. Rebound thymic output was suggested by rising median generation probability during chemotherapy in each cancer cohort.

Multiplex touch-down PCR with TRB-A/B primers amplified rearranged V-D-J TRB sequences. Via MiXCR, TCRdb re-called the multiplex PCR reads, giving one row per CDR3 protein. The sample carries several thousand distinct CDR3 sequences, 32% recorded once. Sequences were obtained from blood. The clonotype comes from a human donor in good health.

The CDR3: CSARSATGTPPQTQYF. The CDR3 DNA follows: TGCAGTGCTAGAAGTGCAACCGGGACCCCCCCTCAGACCCAGTACTTC. V and J are TRBV20-1 and TRBJ2-5; D assignment may be TRBD1 or TRBD2 (5 bases each). The CDR3 spans 16 residues. V was clipped by 2 bases and J by 6 bases, with 22 bases between them. Per the germline V gene, CDR1 is DFQATT and CDR2 is SNEGSKA (reference sequence).